The entry that follows covers one T cell receptor (beta chain) sequence. CDR1 is SGHAT, CDR2 FQNNGV, per germline. V was clipped by 1 base and J by 4 bases, with 10 bases between them. This CDR3 is built from 15 residues. The sample originates from a study of T-cell reconstitution after alpha-beta-depleted transplantation in children. The TCRbeta library incorporated unique molecular identifiers. From the PCR reads, TCRdb called clonotypes with MiXCR, one entry per CDR3 protein. This table holds some 300,000 distinct CDR3 sequences, 10% found once. V gene TRBV11-2 combines with J gene TRBJ2-2; D unresolved. The origin of this receptor is a human donor who donated a stem cell graft to a child with acute lymphoblastic leukemia. The material was PBMCs from the stem cell graft donor, obtained from the stem cell graft. CDR3 coding DNA: TGTGCCAGCAGCTTAGTAAGGCGGACCACCGGGGAGCTGTTTTTT. It translates to CASSLVRRTTGELFF.